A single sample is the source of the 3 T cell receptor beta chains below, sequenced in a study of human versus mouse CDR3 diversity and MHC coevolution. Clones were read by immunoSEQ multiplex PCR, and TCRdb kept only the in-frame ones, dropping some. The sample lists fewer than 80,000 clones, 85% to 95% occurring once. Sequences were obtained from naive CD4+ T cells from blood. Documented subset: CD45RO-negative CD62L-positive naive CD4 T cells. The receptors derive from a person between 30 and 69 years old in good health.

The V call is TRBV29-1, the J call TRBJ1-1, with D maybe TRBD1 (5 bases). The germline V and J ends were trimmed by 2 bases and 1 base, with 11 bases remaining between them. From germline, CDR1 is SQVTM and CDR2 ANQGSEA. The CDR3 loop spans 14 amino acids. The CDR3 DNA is TGCAGCGTTGAATCCCACAGGAAGAACACTGAAGCTTTCTTT. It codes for CSVESHRKNTEAFF.

Written as DNA, the CDR3 is TGTGCCAGCTCACCATTTGTAGGGACAGGGTTACTCACTGAAGCTTTCTTT. It encodes CASSPFVGTGLLTEAFF. The chain links TRBV18 to TRBJ1-1, with 9 bases aligning to TRBD1. With 2 bases clipped from V and 4 bases from J, the junction kept 11 bases outside the gene matches. This CDR3 is built from 17 residues. CDR1 is KGHSH and CDR2 is LQKENI in the germline V gene.

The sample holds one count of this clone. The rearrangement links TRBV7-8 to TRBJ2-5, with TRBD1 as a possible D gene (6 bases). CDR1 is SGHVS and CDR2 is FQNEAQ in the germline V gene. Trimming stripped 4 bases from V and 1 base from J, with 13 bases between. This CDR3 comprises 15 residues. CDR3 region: CASSSYDRSQETQYF. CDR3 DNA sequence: TGTGCCAGCAGCTCCTATGACAGGTCCCAAGAGACCCAGTACTTC.